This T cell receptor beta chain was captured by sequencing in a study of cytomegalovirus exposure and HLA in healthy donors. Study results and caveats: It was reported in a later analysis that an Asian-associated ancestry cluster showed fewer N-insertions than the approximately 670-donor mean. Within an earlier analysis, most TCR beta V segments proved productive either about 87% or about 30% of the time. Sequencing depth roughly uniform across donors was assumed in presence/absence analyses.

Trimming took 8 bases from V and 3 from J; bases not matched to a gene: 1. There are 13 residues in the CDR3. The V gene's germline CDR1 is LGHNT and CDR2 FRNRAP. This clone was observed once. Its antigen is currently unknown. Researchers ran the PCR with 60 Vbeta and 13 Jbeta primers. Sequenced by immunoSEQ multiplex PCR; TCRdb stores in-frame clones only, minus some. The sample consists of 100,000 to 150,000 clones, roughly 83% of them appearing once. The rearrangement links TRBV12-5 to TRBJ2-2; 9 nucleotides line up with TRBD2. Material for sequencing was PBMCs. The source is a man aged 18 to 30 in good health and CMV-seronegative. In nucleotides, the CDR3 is TGTGCTAGTCGACTAGCGGACACCGGGGAGCTGTTTTTT. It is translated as CASRLADTGELFF.